This entry is about one T cell receptor (beta chain). The target antigen is unknown. Positive CCR7 selection of CD45RO-negative cells yielded the naive CD8 cells, and terminally differentiated effector memory CD45RA+ cells were excluded. With 1 base clipped from V and 5 bases from J, the junction kept 7 bases outside the gene matches. Germline V gene sequence: CDR1 MGHRA, CDR2 YSYEKL. The CDR3 totals 16 residues. These data originate in a study of shared clonotypes between healthy human individuals. In the study overall: The study drew on a couple of women and three men aged 18 to 49 as donors. CD8 memory received one plate per donor, CD8 naive two, CD4 memory three and CD4 naive three. General study points: Naive subsets tended to show greater estimated richness than memory subsets. Sample collection involved blood only; tissue repertoires are likely different.

Sequencing was performed with immunoSEQ multiplex PCR; in TCRdb, only in-frame clones are kept and a portion is missing. The repertoire holds 2 million to 2.5 million clones, with 85% to 95% as singletons. The V and J genes are TRBV4-1 and TRBJ2-1, with 8 bases matching TRBD2. The sequenced sample was naive CD8+ T cells from PBMCs. The clonotype originates from a man aged 18 to 29 in good health. Some clones in this sample may be carry-over from other donors' samples. Here the CDR3 DNA reads TGCGCCAGCAGCCAAGTCCGGGGGGGGATCGACAATGAGCAGTTCTTC. Encoded protein: CASSQVRGGIDNEQFF.